This T cell receptor (beta chain) was documented in a study of blood T cell repertoires in COVID-19. On the study more broadly: Sites across the United States, Italy and Spain contributed samples from acute and convalescent COVID-19. PBMCs, B-cell-depleted T cells, or T cells provided the cDNA or gDNA that made up the material.

The sample holds a few counts of this clone. This CDR3 is built from 16 residues. V lost 1 base to trimming and J lost 9 bases; unmatched junction nucleotides: 8. Germline V gene sequence: CDR1 LGHNA, CDR2 YSLEER. Study processing details: Nucleated cell number was recorded as an estimate derived from reference gene primer amplification. The table came from immunoSEQ multiplex PCR; TCRdb's copy has only in-frame clones and leaves some out. V, J and clone size derive from that table, while D and trimming were established from the DNA sequence. The data contain around 84,000 clones, about 80% of them singletons.

The source material was peripheral blood. This sequence joins TRBV4-3 and TRBJ1-6, with 8 positions matching TRBD1. This sequence was found in a woman in her 40s with active or convalescent COVID-19. The CDR3 bases are TGCGCCAGCAGCCAAGTCTGGGGGACAGGCTCTTCACCCCTCCACTTT. It is translated as CASSQVWGTGSSPLHF.